The 14 T cell receptor beta chains listed next were all sequenced from one sample in a study of PD-1 blockade in classical Hodgkin lymphoma. The method was immunoSEQ multiplex PCR; TCRdb's version includes in-frame clones alone and lacks a portion of them. This sample yields 31,000 or so clones, of which 72% are seen a single time; 3.9% belongs to the top ten. Time point noted: cycle 4 day 1 (C4D1), after five to seven weeks of nivolumab. No patient escaped relapse after autologous stem cell transplantation, and brentuximab vedotin exposure varied. The input for sequencing was peripheral blood mononuclear cells (PBMCs), taken before the fourth cycle of nivolumab. Source of these receptors: a human donor with classical Hodgkin lymphoma.

This clone has a single count. The genes are TRBV9 and TRBJ2-1, with D perhaps being TRBD1 or TRBD2 (5 bases each). The CDR3 extends over 11 amino acids. In germline, CDR1 is SGDLS, CDR2 YYNGEE. V was clipped by 7 bases and J by 8 bases, with 10 bases between them. The DNA of the CDR3 is TGTGCCAGCGCAAGGGGAGATGAGCAGTTCTTC. It translates to CASARGDEQFF.

This sequence joins TRBV7-9 and TRBJ2-1; 7 bases line up with TRBD1. Looked up from germline, CDR1 is SEHNR and CDR2 is FQNEAQ (reference sequence). The CDR3 runs 14 residues. Germline trimming cut 6 bases from V and 4 bases from J; bases unmatched to any gene: 6. In DNA, the CDR3 is TGTGCCAGCAGAAGTGGCAGGGGGTACAATGAGCAGTTCTTC. Translating gives CASRSGRGYNEQFF.

This sequence joins TRBV27 and TRBJ2-7, with 7 bases lining up with TRBD1. This CDR3 comprises 13 residues. Germline V gene data show CDR1 as MNHEY and CDR2 as SMNVEV (reference sequence). V lost 2 bases, J lost 3 bases, and 1 base stayed unmatched. The CDR3 bases are TGTGCCAGCAGTTTAAACAGGGGCTACGAGCAGTACTTC. Protein sequence: CASSLNRGYEQYF.

This chain joins TRBV9 and TRBJ2-4, with 10 bases aligning to TRBD2. In germline, CDR1 is SGDLS, CDR2 YYNGEE. Unmatched junction bases numbered 5, after V lost 2 bases and J lost 6 bases. There are 15 residues in the CDR3. CDR3 nucleotides: TGTGCCAGCAGCGTTTCTAGCGGGGGAGGAAACATTCAGTACTTC. Translation gives CASSVSSGGGNIQYF.

On this clone: This sample includes further DNA sequences coding for the same CDR3. V gene TRBV6-1 combines with J gene TRBJ2-1; possibly TRBD2 for D (6 bases). The germline CDR1 and CDR2 sequences are MNHNS and SASEGT. This CDR3 region has 14 residues. V gave up 2 bases and J gave up 4 bases, with 9 bases separating them. The CDR3 loop is CASSELAAYNEQFF. DNA for the CDR3: TGTGCCAGCAGTGAATTAGCGGCTTACAATGAGCAGTTCTTC.

The rearrangement joins TRBV29-1 to TRBJ2-1, with D perhaps TRBD1 (6 bases). In germline, CDR1 is SQVTM, CDR2 ANQGSEA. Trimming removed 6 bases at V and 10 bases at J, with 19 bases between. The CDR3 extends over 13 amino acids. This chain's CDR3 is CSVAAQGLLEQFF. The CDR3, as DNA: TGCAGCGTCGCTGCCCAGGGGCTCCTCGAGCAGTTCTTC.

In its sample, this clone was seen a few times. V usage is TRBV20-1 and J usage is TRBJ2-5; no definite D call. This CDR3 spans 11 amino acids. V was clipped by 5 bases and J by 3 bases, with 7 bases between them. Germline V lookup: CDR1 DFQATT, CDR2 SNEGSKA (reference sequence). In DNA, the CDR3 is TGCAGTGCTCGCCCAGAAGAGACCCAGTACTTC. This sequence encodes CSARPEETQYF.

This chain joins TRBV7-2 and TRBJ2-7, with TRBD1 matching 7 bases. The CDR3 is 14 residues long. CDR1 and CDR2 (germline): SGHTA, FQGNSA. The J segment lost 0 bases and the V segment lost 3 bases, leaving 2 bases of the junction unmatched. CDR3 DNA: TGTGCCAGCAGCTTCCGGGACAGCTCCTACGAGCAGTACTTC. It specifies CASSFRDSSYEQYF. Complete variable domain (other parts from reference TRBV7-2 and TRBJ2-7): GAGVSQSPSNKVTEKGKDVELRCDPISGHTALYWYRQSLGQGLEFLIYFQGNSAPDKSGLPSDRFSAERTGGSVSTLTIQRTQQEDSAVYLCASSFRDSSYEQYFGPGTRLTVT.

The chain uses TRBV6-6 and TRBJ2-1; 9 nucleotides agree with TRBD2. Trimming at V came to 7 bases and at J to 2 bases, leaving 3 bases not matched to a gene. The CDR3 sequence is 14 residues long. Germline V gene data show CDR1 as MNHNY and CDR2 as SVGAGI (reference sequence). The CDR3 reads CASTVAGAYNEQFF. The CDR3 DNA is TGTGCCAGCACAGTAGCGGGAGCCTACAATGAGCAGTTCTTC.

This clone was seen a few times. V usage is TRBV27 and J usage is TRBJ1-3; possibly TRBD1 for D (5 bases). V was cut by 5 bases and J by 8 bases, with 13 bases left in between. The CDR3 runs 13 residues. The germline V gene has CDR1 MNHEY and CDR2 SMNVEV (reference sequence). This CDR3 is CASSPGILDTIYF. The CDR3 region has the DNA TGTGCCAGCAGTCCAGGGATCCTGGACACCATATATTTT.

The sample holds a few counts of this clone. The rearrangement joins TRBV10-1 to TRBJ2-3, with unresolved D. Trimming pared 4 bases from V and 0 bases from J, leaving 11 bases between. The CDR3 extends over 15 amino acids. CDR1 and CDR2 (germline): WNHNN, SYGVQD (reference sequence). CDR3 protein: CASSVRFGSTDTQYF. CDR3 coding DNA: TGCGCCAGCAGTGTTAGGTTCGGAAGCACAGATACGCAGTATTTT.

The chain carries TRBV5-1 and TRBJ2-7, with 15 bases lining up with TRBD2. Losses at the gene ends were 4 bases for V and 3 bases for J; bases not matched to a gene: 8. The CDR3 has 17 amino acids. CDR1 is SGHRS and CDR2 is YFSETQ in the germline V gene. Here the CDR3 DNA reads TGCGCCAGCAGCGGCGGACTAGCGGGAGGGGGTAACTACGAGCAGTACTTC. As protein: CASSGGLAGGGNYEQYF.

The rearrangement links TRBV11-3 to TRBJ2-3, with 16 bases lining up with TRBD2. This CDR3 is built from 17 residues. CDR1 is SGHNT and CDR2 is YENEEA in the germline V gene. V dropped 3 bases and J dropped 4; count of bases not matched to a gene: 4. In DNA, the CDR3 is TGTGCCAGCAGCTTCGGGACTAGCGGGAGGGTAGCAGATACGCAGTATTTT. Amino acids: CASSFGTSGRVADTQYF.

The rearrangement joins TRBV10-3 to TRBJ1-1; 11 nucleotides agree with TRBD1. The ends lost 8 bases at V and 3 bases at J; junction bases unmatched: 8. This CDR3 spans 15 amino acids. Germline CDR1 is ENHRY and CDR2 is SYGVKD. The CDR3: CAIAGTGGWDTEAFF. Here the CDR3 DNA reads TGTGCCATCGCTGGGACAGGGGGTTGGGACACTGAAGCTTTCTTT.